One sample yielded the 23 T cell receptor beta chains listed below, sequenced in a study of CD8 T cells in Susac syndrome. Roughly 0.5 to 1 ug RNA was reverse transcribed with random hexamers. TCRdb re-derived calls from the immunoSEQ multiplex PCR reads in MiXCR, one entry per CDR3 protein. Among around 270,000 distinct CDR3 sequences listed, 85% were seen once. The sequencing input was CD8+ T cells from PBMCs. These receptors were obtained from a human donor with multiple sclerosis.

V is TRBV6-2 or TRBV6-3 and J is TRBJ1-1; D is uncertain. The V end was cut by 4 bases, the J end by 3 bases, with 21 bases between. Germline-derived CDR1 and CDR2 are MNHEY and SVGEGT. The CDR3 sequence is 17 residues long. CDR3 loop: CASSSPLDTPGDTEAFF. DNA for the CDR3: TGTGCCAGCAGTTCCCCCCTAGACACCCCCGGAGACACTGAAGCTTTCTTT.

The V gene is TRBV24-1, the J gene TRBJ2-1; a possible D gene is TRBD1 (6 bases). Trimming cost V 12 bases and J 11 bases, with 16 bases left between them. The V gene's germline CDR1 is KGHDR and CDR2 SFDVKD. This CDR3 contains 11 residues. The CDR3 loop is CADYRAPKQFF. The CDR3 bases are TGTGCCGACTACAGGGCTCCTAAGCAGTTCTTC.

V gene TRBV7-9 combines with J gene TRBJ2-7, with 8 bases matching TRBD2. Germline-derived CDR1 and CDR2 are SEHNR and FQNEAQ (reference sequence). Trimming cost V 6 bases and J 6 bases; bases outside gene matches: 7. CDR3 length equals 13 residues. The CDR3 spells CASRAGTRIEQYF. DNA for the CDR3: TGTGCCAGCAGGGCCGGGACTAGAATCGAGCAGTACTTC. Supplemented by reference TRBV7-9 and TRBJ2-7, the full variable domain reads DTGVSQNPRHKITKRGQNVTFRCDPISEHNRLYWYRQTLGQGPEFLTYFQNEAQLEKSRLLSDRFSAERPKGSFSTLEIQRTEQGDSAMYLCASRAGTRIEQYFGPGTRLTVT.

The chain has TRBV19 and TRBJ1-5; D not resolved. There are 13 residues in the CDR3. V was clipped by 2 bases and J by 6 bases, with 8 bases between them. Germline V gene data show CDR1 as LNHDA and CDR2 as SQIVND (reference sequence). CDR3 loop: CASSILGFQPQHF. In DNA form, the CDR3 reads TGTGCCAGTAGTATACTGGGTTTTCAGCCCCAGCATTTT. The entire variable domain, with the rest obtained from reference TRBV19 and TRBJ1-5, is as follows: DGGITQSPKYLFRKEGQNVTLSCEQNLNHDAMYWYRQDPGQGLRLIYYSQIVNDFQKGDIAEGYSVSREKKESFPLTVTSAQKNPTAFYLCASSILGFQPQHFGDGTRLSIL.

J is TRBJ2-6 and V is TRBV27, with 14 bases that match TRBD2. The CDR3 is 17 amino acids. Germline V gene sequence: CDR1 MNHEY, CDR2 SMNVEV (reference sequence). Germline trimming cut 5 bases from V and 2 bases from J; bases unmatched to any gene: 2. The CDR3 sequence: CASSPGLAGAGANVLTF. DNA of the CDR3: TGTGCCAGCAGTCCGGGACTAGCGGGAGCTGGGGCCAACGTCCTGACTTTC.

The chain recombines TRBV18 with TRBJ2-7, with D possibly TRBD2 on 6 matching bases. Per germline, CDR1 KGHSH and CDR2 LQKENI. V dropped 2 bases and J dropped 3 bases, with 17 bases sitting between them. The CDR3 covers 16 residues. For the CDR3, the DNA is TGTGCCAGCTCACCAAATAAAGGGGACTTAAACTACGAGCAGTACTTC. Translated: CASSPNKGDLNYEQYF.

The chain recombines TRBV7-9 with TRBJ2-4; perhaps D is TRBD1 or TRBD2 (5 bases each). The CDR3 is 13 amino acids. The germline gives CDR1 SEHNR, CDR2 FQNEAQ (reference sequence). V lost 0 bases and J lost 13, with 13 bases in between. The CDR3 DNA follows: TGTGCCAGCAGCTTAGCCGGGGCTAGGGGACAGTACTTC. Its translation: CASSLAGARGQYF.

The genes are TRBV4-1 and TRBJ2-7, with TRBD2 matching 7 bases. This CDR3 is 15 amino acids long. The germline gives CDR1 MGHRA, CDR2 YSYEKL. V was clipped by 6 bases and J by 2 bases; unmatched bases: 10. CDR3 residues: CASRYAGVGTYEQYF. CDR3 bases: TGCGCCAGCAGATACGCGGGAGTCGGGACCTACGAGCAGTACTTC.

This chain links TRBV20-1 with TRBJ2-1; D unclear. V gave up 6 bases and J gave up 0 bases, with 18 bases separating them. The CDR3 has 16 amino acids. The germline gives CDR1 DFQATT, CDR2 SNEGSKA (reference sequence). CDR3 in DNA: TGCAGTGCGCGAATGGCGGCCGTGGGCTCCTACAATGAGCAGTTCTTC. This codes for CSARMAAVGSYNEQFF.

The V call is TRBV30, the J call TRBJ2-7, with D unclear. Per germline, CDR1 GTSNPN and CDR2 SVGIG (reference sequence). The V end lost 3 bases, the J end lost 2 bases, and 8 bases lay between the germline ends. The CDR3 contains 12 residues. Here the CDR3 reads CAWRSAAYEQYF. In DNA form, the CDR3 reads TGTGCCTGGAGGTCCGCGGCCTACGAGCAGTACTTC.

The V call is TRBV19, the J call TRBJ2-7; 8 nucleotides align to TRBD2. This CDR3 region has 15 residues. Germline V gene sequence: CDR1 LNHDA, CDR2 SQIVND (reference sequence). Losses at the gene ends were 3 bases for V and 4 bases for J; bases not matched to a gene: 8. The CDR3 DNA reads as TGTGCCAGTAGTATGGTAATAGCGGGATGGTACGAGCAGTACTTC. Translated, it gives CASSMVIAGWYEQYF.

J is TRBJ2-7 and V is TRBV5-1; 7 nucleotides line up with TRBD1. J gave up 2 bases and V 4 bases, and 6 bases lay outside the gene matches. There are 14 residues in the CDR3. CDR1 is SGHRS and CDR2 is YFSETQ in the germline V gene. For the CDR3, the DNA is TGCGCCAGCAGCCCGGCCGGGACAGCCTACGAGCAGTACTTC. Translation: CASSPAGTAYEQYF.

CDR3 sequence (DNA): TGTGCCAGTAGTATTGGGAGGACTGAAGCTTTCTTT. Translating gives CASSIGRTEAFF. The V call is TRBV19, the J call TRBJ1-1; D not resolved. Trimming took off 3 bases at V and 5 bases at J, with 7 bases between the two ends. The length of the CDR3 is 12 residues. Germline assignment: CDR1 LNHDA and CDR2 SQIVND (reference sequence).

The chain employs TRBV5-6 and TRBJ1-1; the match to TRBD1 covers 7 bases. The CDR3 totals 16 residues. Per the germline V gene, CDR1 is SGHDT and CDR2 is YYEEEE. V was clipped by 4 bases and J by 3 bases; unmatched bases: 12. The CDR3 reads CASSLAGEGADTEAFF. The CDR3 nucleotides are TGTGCCAGCAGCCTAGCTGGGGAGGGGGCGGACACTGAAGCTTTCTTT.

J is TRBJ1-1 and V is TRBV27, with D tentatively TRBD1 (5 bases). The CDR3 is 14 amino acids. Germline V lookup: CDR1 MNHEY, CDR2 SMNVEV (reference sequence). Between the trimmed V and J ends, which lost 1 base and 4 bases, there was a span of 10 bases. The CDR3 coding sequence is TGTGCCAGCAGTTTATGGGGCGGAGGCACTGAAGCTTTCTTT. The encoded protein is CASSLWGGGTEAFF.

The chain uses TRBV4-3 and TRBJ2-7; 7 bases align to TRBD1. The trim removed 0 bases at V and 2 bases at J, leaving 4 bases unmatched. The CDR3 spans 15 residues. Per the germline V gene, CDR1 is LGHNA and CDR2 is YSLEER. CDR3 sequence reads: CASSQEPQGAYEQYF. CDR3 nucleotide sequence: TGCGCCAGCAGCCAAGAACCTCAGGGGGCCTACGAGCAGTACTTC.

V is TRBV4-3 and J is TRBJ1-5; TRBD1 agrees at 9 bases. With V trimmed by 0 bases and J by 9 bases, 12 bases remained unmatched. Germline V gene sequence: CDR1 LGHNA, CDR2 YSLEER. The CDR3 consists of 17 residues. For the CDR3, the DNA is TGCGCCAGCAGCCAAGAGCTCACAGGGGGCCCAGCGCGGCCCCAGCATTTT. Translating gives CASSQELTGGPARPQHF.

The chain combines TRBV10-2 with TRBJ2-1; 11 bases map to TRBD2. The CDR3 has 15 amino acids. V shed 6 bases, J shed 4 bases, and the junction held 5 bases outside the gene matches. The germline V gene encodes CDR1 WSHSY and CDR2 SAAADI. The CDR3 region is CASRQGTSGYNEQFF. In nucleotides, the CDR3 is TGCGCCAGCAGGCAAGGGACTAGCGGTTACAATGAGCAGTTCTTC.

This chain joins TRBV6-1 and TRBJ2-2, with TRBD1 as a possible D gene (6 bases). This CDR3 region has 16 residues. Trimming shortened V by 6 bases and J by 0 bases, and 14 bases separated the two germline ends. Germline lookup yields CDR1 MNHNS and CDR2 SASEGT. In DNA form, the CDR3 reads TGTGCCAGCAGGAACTGGCCAGGGGCGAACACCGGGGAGCTGTTTTTT. It encodes CASRNWPGANTGELFF.

CDR3 sequence: CASSQEDGRPYEQYF. CDR3 DNA: TGTGCCAGCAGCCAAGAAGACGGGAGGCCCTACGAGCAGTACTTC. This chain uses TRBV3-1 with TRBJ2-7; TRBD2 matches 7 bases. The CDR3 is made up of 15 amino acids. V lost 0 bases, J lost 2 bases, and 4 bases stayed unmatched. CDR1 LGHDT and CDR2 YNNKEL come from the germline V gene (reference sequence).

This rearrangement joins TRBV28 to TRBJ2-5; D ambiguous. Germline values: CDR1 MDHEN, CDR2 SYDVKM. Trimming removed 2 bases at V and 7 bases at J, with 11 bases between. This CDR3 region has 13 residues. CDR3 loop: CASSLTLKGTQYF. Here the CDR3 DNA reads TGTGCCAGCAGTTTAACCCTTAAAGGGACCCAGTACTTC.

This chain connects TRBV5-1 to TRBJ1-3; D is unresolved. This CDR3 spans 15 amino acids. Trimming took 7 bases from V and 3 from J, leaving 17 bases between them. Per the germline V gene, CDR1 is SGHRS and CDR2 is YFSETQ. CDR3 sequence (DNA): TGCGCCAGCCAGCCGGAGGCATACCTTGGAAACACCATATATTTT. This gives the protein CASQPEAYLGNTIYF.

This clonotype was found a few times. V usage is TRBV7-9 and J usage is TRBJ2-7; D is unclear. The CDR3 has 13 residues. V lost 6 bases, J lost 2 bases, and 11 bases lay in between. Per the germline V gene, CDR1 is SEHNR and CDR2 is FQNEAQ (reference sequence). The CDR3 region is CASSDSRAYEQYF. The CDR3 DNA sequence: TGTGCCAGCAGTGATAGCCGGGCCTACGAGCAGTACTTC.